The 6 T cell receptor beta chains below all came from one sample that was sequenced in a study of regulatory T cells in long-lasting Graves disease. Time point indicated: newly diagnosed GD, antithyroid drugs for less than 3 months. PBMCs were the source of the RNA used for TCR sequencing. The authors built TCR beta libraries using iRepertoire HTBI primers and Arm-PCR of CDR3 regions. A single record per CDR3 protein comes from TCRdb applying MiXCR to the multiplex PCR reads. Here the sample spans about 430,000 distinct CDR3 sequences, around 16% being singletons. This same sample was also taken into another study, of T cells in Graves' hyperthyroidism and ophthalmopathy.

The sequencing used peripheral blood mononuclear cells (PBMCs), collected at new diagnosis, from a patient treated with antithyroid drugs. Source of these receptors: a middle-aged woman with Graves disease.

This clonotype appeared many times. The rearrangement uses TRBV5-1 and TRBJ2-1; 7 bases line up with TRBD2. With V trimmed by 4 bases and J by 9 bases, 13 bases remained unmatched. Germline V lookup: CDR1 SGHRS, CDR2 YFSETQ. The CDR3 length is 15 residues. DNA for the CDR3: TGCGCCAGCAGCCCCCGGGACTACGCGCCTAGTGAGCAGTTCTTC. Protein sequence: CASSPRDYAPSEQFF.

In this sample, this clonotype turned up many times. The chain is built from TRBV6-1 and TRBJ2-7; D gene uncertain. Germline V CDR1 and CDR2: MNHNS, SASEGT. The CDR3 is 11 residues long. The ends were cut back, 7 bases at V and 5 bases at J, with 9 bases in the middle. In DNA form, the CDR3 reads TGTGCCAGCACCAACTGGGACGAGCAGTACTTC. Amino acid sequence: CASTNWDEQYF.

This clonotype was picked up a small number of times. The rearrangement joins TRBV9 to TRBJ2-1, with 7 bases aligning to TRBD2. The CDR3 loop spans 17 amino acids. Per the germline V gene, CDR1 is SGDLS and CDR2 is YYNGEE. The trim removed 2 bases at V and 7 bases at J, leaving 15 bases unmatched. CDR3 protein: CASSVHLGRLAANEQFF. The CDR3 DNA follows: TGTGCCAGCAGCGTCCACCTTGGAAGGCTAGCGGCTAATGAGCAGTTCTTC. The full variable domain, completed using reference TRBV9 and TRBJ2-1, is DSGVTQTPKHLITATGQRVTLRCSPRSGDLSVYWYQQSLDQGLQFLIQYYNGEERAKGNILERFSAQQFPDLHSELNLSSLELGDSALYFCASSVHLGRLAANEQFFGPGTRLTVL.

This clonotype occurred a few times. The chain carries TRBV12-3 or TRBV12-4 and TRBJ2-5; 9 nucleotides match TRBD1. The length of the CDR3 is 16 residues. The trim removed 1 base at V and 2 bases at J, leaving 5 bases unmatched. This CDR3 reads CASSLGGQGEQETQYF. DNA of the CDR3: TGTGCCAGCAGTTTAGGGGGACAGGGTGAACAAGAGACCCAGTACTTC.

This clonotype came up many times. The chain couples TRBV28 to TRBJ1-1, with D perhaps matching TRBD1 (6 bases). Germline assignment: CDR1 MDHEN and CDR2 SYDVKM. The CDR3 is made up of 15 amino acids. V was trimmed by 1 base and J by 0 bases, leaving 9 bases between them. The CDR3 DNA sequence: TGTGCCAGCAGTTTATCCCCAGGGGTGAACACTGAAGCTTTCTTT. Its protein is CASSLSPGVNTEAFF.

This clonotype was found many times. The CDR3 bases are TGTGCCACCAGTGATTGGGTCGGGGGCTATTCGTGGATAAACACTGAAGCTTTCTTT. Amino acids: CATSDWVGGYSWINTEAFF. The chain couples TRBV24-1 to TRBJ1-1; maybe TRBD1 (6 bases). Germline CDR1 KGHDR, CDR2 SFDVKD. The ends were cut back, 2 bases at V and 2 bases at J, with 23 bases in the middle. The CDR3 contains 19 residues.